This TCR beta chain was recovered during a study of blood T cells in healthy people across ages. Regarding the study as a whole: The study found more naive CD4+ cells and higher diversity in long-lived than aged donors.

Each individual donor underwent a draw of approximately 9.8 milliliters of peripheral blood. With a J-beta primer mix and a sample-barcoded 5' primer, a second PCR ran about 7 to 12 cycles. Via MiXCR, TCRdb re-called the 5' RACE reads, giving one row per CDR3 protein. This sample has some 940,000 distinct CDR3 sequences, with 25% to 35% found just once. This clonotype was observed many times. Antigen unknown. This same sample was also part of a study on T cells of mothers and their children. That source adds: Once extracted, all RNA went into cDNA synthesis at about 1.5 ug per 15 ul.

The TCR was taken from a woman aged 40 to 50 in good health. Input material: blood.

The CDR3: CASSGQASSGANVLTF. CDR3 in DNA: TGCGCCAGCAGTGGACAGGCTAGCTCTGGGGCCAACGTCCTGACTTTC. This chain connects TRBV5-1 to TRBJ2-6; 7 bases match TRBD1. V dropped 5 bases and J dropped 0; count of bases not matched to a gene: 5. The CDR3 covers 16 residues. Per the germline V gene, CDR1 is SGHRS and CDR2 is YFSETQ.